The 6 T cell receptor beta chains below were found in one sample sequenced in a study of T-cell memory formation after mild COVID-19. Each CDR3 protein is one row after TCRdb ran MiXCR on the 5' RACE reads. The sample consists of about 120,000 distinct CDR3 sequences, about 17% of them appearing once. Source material: PBMCs or a T cell subset sorted from them (not recorded which). The source is an adult woman who had mild COVID-19 (a few samples of this study predate the infection). Cell type and time point are not known.

This clonotype was picked up a small number of times. This chain connects TRBV20-1 to TRBJ2-2; 7 positions agree with TRBD2. The V gene's germline CDR1 is DFQATT and CDR2 SNEGSKA (reference sequence). The CDR3 spans 14 residues. The ends lost 2 bases at V and 1 base at J; junction bases unmatched: 1. CDR3 DNA sequence: TGCAGTGCTAGACCTAGCGGGAACACCGGGGAGCTGTTTTTT. It yields the protein CSARPSGNTGELFF.

The V and J genes are TRBV3-1 and TRBJ2-3; 7 bases are a match to TRBD2. Germline V CDR1 and CDR2: LGHDT, YNNKEL (reference sequence). V was pared by 0 bases and J by 4 bases, with 10 bases of the junction left unmatched. This CDR3 is 17 amino acids long. As DNA, the CDR3 is TGTGCCAGCAGCCAAGATTACGGGCGGGAGCTTCCAGATACGCAGTATTTT. Protein: CASSQDYGRELPDTQYF.

The chain couples TRBV20-1 to TRBJ2-1; 12 bases agree with TRBD2. Germline lookup yields CDR1 DFQATT and CDR2 SNEGSKA (reference sequence). The CDR3 consists of 16 residues. With 3 bases clipped from V and 5 bases from J, the junction kept 8 bases outside the gene matches. CDR3 in DNA: TGCAGTGCTAGCCGACTAGCGGGAGTTTTGGACAATGAGCAGTTCTTC. It codes for CSASRLAGVLDNEQFF.

This clonotype has a handful of counts. The V call is TRBV11-3, the J call TRBJ2-7; no clear D gene. The CDR3 contains 13 residues. Germline V CDR1 and CDR2: SGHNT, YENEEA. V lost 1 base to trimming and J lost 7 bases, with 11 bases between them. CDR3 region: CASSLVGLEEQYF. The CDR3 DNA reads TGTGCCAGCAGCTTAGTCGGCTTGGAAGAGCAGTACTTC.

This clonotype was observed a few times. This sequence joins TRBV9 and TRBJ2-7, with 8 nucleotides matching TRBD1. The V gene's germline CDR1 is SGDLS and CDR2 YYNGEE. V gave up 4 bases and J gave up 5 bases; unmatched junction bases: 8. The CDR3 loop spans 14 amino acids. The CDR3 here is CASSNNDRGNEQYF. The CDR3 DNA reads as TGTGCCAGCAGCAACAACGACAGGGGAAACGAGCAGTACTTC.

This rearrangement joins TRBV3-1 to TRBJ1-1; 10 positions match TRBD1. Germline-derived CDR1 and CDR2 are LGHDT and YNNKEL (reference sequence). This CDR3 has 18 residues. Trimming cost V 0 bases and J 9 bases; bases outside gene matches: 16. As DNA, the CDR3 is TGTGCCAGCAGCCAAGATCGGGTCCTACGGGACAGGGGTTTGCAAGCTTTCTTT. It codes for CASSQDRVLRDRGLQAFF. The entire variable domain, with the rest obtained from reference TRBV3-1 and TRBJ1-1, is as follows: DTAVSQTPKYLVTQMGNDKSIKCEQNLGHDTMYWYKQDSKKFLKIMFSYNNKELIINETVPNRFSPKSPDKAHLNLHINSLELGDSAVYFCASSQDRVLRDRGLQAFFGQGTRLTVV.